The present T cell receptor beta chain was sequenced within a study of lymphopenia after photon versus proton radiotherapy. General study results and limits: Photon-treated patients lost naive T cells and TCR diversity; proton-treated stayed stable. After lymphocyte nadir, photon-treated repertoires showed oligoclonal expansion, especially CD8+ Temra. In patients who died, overall survival fell as post-nadir TCR diversity dropped more.

As for this clone: The antigen remains undetermined.

The CDR3 loop spans 13 amino acids. CDR1 SGHTA and CDR2 FQGNSA come from the germline V gene. The V end was cut by 3 bases, the J end by 3 bases, with 9 bases between. Generated by immunoSEQ multiplex PCR, the TCRdb table keeps only in-frame clones and is missing some. The table shows 65,000 or so clones, with 87% occurring only once. V usage is TRBV7-2 and J usage is TRBJ2-7; D is uncertain. This receptor was obtained from a man older than 75 with esophageal cancer. The source material was peripheral blood, sampled from a patient treated with proton-based radiotherapy. The CDR3 DNA is TGTGCCAGCAGCTTCGGGCCCTTCTACGAGCAGTACTTC. This sequence encodes CASSFGPFYEQYF.